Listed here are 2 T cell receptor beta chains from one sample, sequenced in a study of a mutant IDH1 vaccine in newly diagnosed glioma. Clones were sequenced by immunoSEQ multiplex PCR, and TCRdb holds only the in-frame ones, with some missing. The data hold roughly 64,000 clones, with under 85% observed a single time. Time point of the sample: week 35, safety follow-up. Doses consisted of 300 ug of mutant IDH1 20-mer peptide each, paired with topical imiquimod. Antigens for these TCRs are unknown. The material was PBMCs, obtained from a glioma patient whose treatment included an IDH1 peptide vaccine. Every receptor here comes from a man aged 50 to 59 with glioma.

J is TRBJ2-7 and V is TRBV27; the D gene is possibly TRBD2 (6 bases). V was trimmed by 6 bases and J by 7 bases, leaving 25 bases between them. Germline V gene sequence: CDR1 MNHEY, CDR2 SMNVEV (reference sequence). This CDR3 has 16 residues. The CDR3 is CASRPLGLQSRVEQYF. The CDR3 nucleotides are TGTGCCAGCAGACCCTTGGGACTCCAGAGCCGGGTTGAGCAGTACTTC.

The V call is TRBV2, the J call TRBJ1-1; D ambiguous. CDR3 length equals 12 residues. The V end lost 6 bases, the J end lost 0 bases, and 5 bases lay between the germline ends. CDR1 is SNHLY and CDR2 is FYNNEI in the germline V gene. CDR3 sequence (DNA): TGTGCCAGCAGCGAACTGAACACTGAAGCTTTCTTT. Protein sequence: CASSELNTEAFF.